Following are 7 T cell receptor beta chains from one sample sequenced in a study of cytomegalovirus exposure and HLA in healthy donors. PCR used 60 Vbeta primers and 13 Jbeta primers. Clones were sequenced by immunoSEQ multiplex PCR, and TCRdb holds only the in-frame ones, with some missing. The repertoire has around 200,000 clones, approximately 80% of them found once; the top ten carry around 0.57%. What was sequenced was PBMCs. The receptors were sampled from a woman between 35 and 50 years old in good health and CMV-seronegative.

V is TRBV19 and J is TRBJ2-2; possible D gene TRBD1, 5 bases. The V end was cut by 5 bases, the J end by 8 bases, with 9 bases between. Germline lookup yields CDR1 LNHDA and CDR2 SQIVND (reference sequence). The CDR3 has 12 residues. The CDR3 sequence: CASSAQGGELFF. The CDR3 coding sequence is TGTGCCAGTAGTGCTCAGGGAGGGGAGCTGTTTTTT.

DNA of the CDR3: TGTGCCTGGAGGCTGGGGCGAGGTCAGCCCCAGCATTTT. Translated, it gives CAWRLGRGQPQHF. V and J are TRBV30 and TRBJ1-5, with D possibly TRBD1 on 5 matching bases. Trimming removed 3 bases at V and 6 bases at J, with 12 bases between. This CDR3 has 13 amino acids. Germline V gene lookup returns CDR1 GTSNPN and CDR2 SVGIG (reference sequence). The full variable domain, with the rest looked up from reference TRBV30 and TRBJ1-5, is SQTIHQWPATLVQPVGSPLSLECTVEGTSNPNLYWYRQAAGRGLQLLFYSVGIGQISSEVPQNLSASRPQDRQFILSSKKLLLSDSGFYLCAWRLGRGQPQHFGDGTRLSIL.

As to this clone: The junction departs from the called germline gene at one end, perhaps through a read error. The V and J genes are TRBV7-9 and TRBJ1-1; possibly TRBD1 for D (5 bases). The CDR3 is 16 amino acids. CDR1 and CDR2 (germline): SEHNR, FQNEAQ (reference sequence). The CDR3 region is CSSSLARGGRHTEAFF. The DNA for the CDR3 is TGTTCCAGCAGCTTAGCGCGGGGCGGGCGGCACACTGAAGCTTTCTTT.

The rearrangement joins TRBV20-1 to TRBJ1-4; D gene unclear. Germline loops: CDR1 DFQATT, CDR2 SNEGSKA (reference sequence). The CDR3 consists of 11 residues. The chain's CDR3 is CIGGLREKLFF. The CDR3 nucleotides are TGCATCGGCGGGCTACGAGAAAAACTGTTTTTT.

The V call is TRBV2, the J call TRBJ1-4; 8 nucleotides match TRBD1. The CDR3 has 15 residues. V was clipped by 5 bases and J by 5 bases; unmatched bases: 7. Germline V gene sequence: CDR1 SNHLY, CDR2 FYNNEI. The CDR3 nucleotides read TGTGCCAGCAGTCTACAGGGACAGGCAAATGAAAAACTGTTTTTT. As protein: CASSLQGQANEKLFF.

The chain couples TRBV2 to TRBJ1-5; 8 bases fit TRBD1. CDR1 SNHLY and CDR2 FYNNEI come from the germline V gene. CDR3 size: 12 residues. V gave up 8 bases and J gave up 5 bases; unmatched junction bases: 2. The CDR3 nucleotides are TGTGCCAGCGGACAGGGAGATCAGCCCCAGCATTTT. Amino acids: CASGQGDQPQHF.

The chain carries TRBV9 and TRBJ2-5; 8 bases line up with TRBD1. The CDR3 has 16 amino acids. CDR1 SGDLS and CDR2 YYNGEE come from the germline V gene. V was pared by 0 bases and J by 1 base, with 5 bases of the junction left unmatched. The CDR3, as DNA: TGTGCCAGCAGCGTAGGACAGGGGACGATCCAAGAGACCCAGTACTTC. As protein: CASSVGQGTIQETQYF.